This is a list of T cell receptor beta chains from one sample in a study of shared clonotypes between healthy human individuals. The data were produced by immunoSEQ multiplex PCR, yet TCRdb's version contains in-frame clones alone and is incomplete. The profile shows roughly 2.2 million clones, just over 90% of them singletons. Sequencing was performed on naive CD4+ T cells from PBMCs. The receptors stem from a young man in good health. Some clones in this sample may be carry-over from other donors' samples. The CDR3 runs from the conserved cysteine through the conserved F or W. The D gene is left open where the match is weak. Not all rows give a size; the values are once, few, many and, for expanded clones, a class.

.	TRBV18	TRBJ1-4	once	CASSPDARGEKLFF	TGTGCCAGCTCACCTGACGCCCGGGGTGAAAAACTGTTTTTT
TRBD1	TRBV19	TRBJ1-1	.	CASSMTGANTEAFF	TGTGCCAGTAGTATGACAGGGGCGAACACTGAAGCTTTCTTT
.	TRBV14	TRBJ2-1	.	CASSQDFARYNEQFF	TGTGCCAGCAGCCAAGATTTCGCGCGGTACAATGAGCAGTTCTTC
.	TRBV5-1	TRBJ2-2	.	CASSLAPSANTGELFF	TGCGCCAGCAGCTTGGCCCCTTCAGCGAACACCGGGGAGCTGTTTTTT
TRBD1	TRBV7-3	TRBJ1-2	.	CASSADRAGGYTF	TGTGCCAGCAGCGCAGACAGGGCCGGTGGCTACACCTTC
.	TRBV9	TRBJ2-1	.	CASSVVGGGAPTSNNEQFF	TGTGCCAGCAGCGTAGTGGGCGGAGGGGCTCCTACCTCTAACAATGAGCAGTTCTTC
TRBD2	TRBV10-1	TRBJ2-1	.	CASSEPTNRGLAYNEQFF	TGCGCCAGCAGTGAGCCGACTAATAGGGGACTAGCCTACAATGAGCAGTTCTTC
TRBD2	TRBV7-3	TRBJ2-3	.	CASSLTALAGGTDTQYF	TGTGCCAGCAGCTTAACGGCTCTAGCGGGAGGCACAGATACGCAGTATTTT
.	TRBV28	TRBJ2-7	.	CASSDRNYEQYF	TGTGCCAGCTCTGACAGGAACTACGAGCAGTACTTC
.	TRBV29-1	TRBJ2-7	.	CSVVAVLAAGEQYF	TGCAGCGTTGTAGCCGTCCTAGCTGCCGGCGAGCAGTACTTC